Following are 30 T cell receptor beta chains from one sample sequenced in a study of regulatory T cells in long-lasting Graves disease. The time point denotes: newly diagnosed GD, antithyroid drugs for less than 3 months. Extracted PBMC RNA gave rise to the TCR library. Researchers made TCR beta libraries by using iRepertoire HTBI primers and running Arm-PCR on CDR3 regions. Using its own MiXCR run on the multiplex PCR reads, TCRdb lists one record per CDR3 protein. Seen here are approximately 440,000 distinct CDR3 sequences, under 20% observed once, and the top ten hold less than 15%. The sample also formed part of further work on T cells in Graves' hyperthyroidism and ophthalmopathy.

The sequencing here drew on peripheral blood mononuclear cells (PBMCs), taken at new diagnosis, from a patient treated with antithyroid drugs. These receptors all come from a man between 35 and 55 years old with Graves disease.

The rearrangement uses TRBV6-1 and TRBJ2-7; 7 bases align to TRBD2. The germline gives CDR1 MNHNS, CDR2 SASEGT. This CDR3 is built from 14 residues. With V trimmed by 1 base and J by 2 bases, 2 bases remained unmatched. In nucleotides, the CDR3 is TGTGCCAGCAGTGAAGTAACTAGCGCCTACGAGCAGTACTTC. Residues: CASSEVTSAYEQYF.

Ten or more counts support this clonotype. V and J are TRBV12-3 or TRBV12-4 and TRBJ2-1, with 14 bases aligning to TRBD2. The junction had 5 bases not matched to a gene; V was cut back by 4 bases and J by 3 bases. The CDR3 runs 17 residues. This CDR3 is CASSSSTSGRGYNEQFF. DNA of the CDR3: TGTGCCAGCAGTTCCTCGACTAGCGGGAGGGGCTACAATGAGCAGTTCTTC.

The CDR3 nucleotides read TGTGCCATCAGTGAGTCGGGCGGGTCCGCGGCGAACACCGGGGAGCTGTTTTTT. Its translation: CAISESGGSAANTGELFF. This chain links TRBV10-3 with TRBJ2-2, with TRBD2 as a possible D gene (5 bases). The CDR3 extends over 18 amino acids. V was clipped by 0 bases and J by 0 bases, with 14 bases between them. Germline V lookup: CDR1 ENHRY, CDR2 SYGVKD.

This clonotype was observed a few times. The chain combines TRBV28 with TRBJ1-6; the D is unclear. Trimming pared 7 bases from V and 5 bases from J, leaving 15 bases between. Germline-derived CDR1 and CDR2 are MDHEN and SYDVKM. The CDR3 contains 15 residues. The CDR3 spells CASKTNLGDNSPLHF. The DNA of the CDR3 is TGTGCCAGCAAAACCAACCTCGGCGATAATTCACCCCTCCACTTT.

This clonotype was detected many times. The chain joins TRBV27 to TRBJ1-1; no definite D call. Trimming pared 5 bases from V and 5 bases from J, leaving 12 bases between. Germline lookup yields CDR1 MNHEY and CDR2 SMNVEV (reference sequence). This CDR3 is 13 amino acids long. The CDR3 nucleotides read TGTGCCAGCAGTCCGGCGGGTCGAACTGAAGCTTTCTTT. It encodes CASSPAGRTEAFF.

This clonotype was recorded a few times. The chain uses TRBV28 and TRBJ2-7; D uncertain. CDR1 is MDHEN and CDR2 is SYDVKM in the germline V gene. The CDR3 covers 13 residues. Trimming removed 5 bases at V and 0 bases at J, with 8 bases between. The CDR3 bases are TGTGCCAGCAGTGAACGGATCTCCTACGAGCAGTACTTC. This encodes CASSERISYEQYF.

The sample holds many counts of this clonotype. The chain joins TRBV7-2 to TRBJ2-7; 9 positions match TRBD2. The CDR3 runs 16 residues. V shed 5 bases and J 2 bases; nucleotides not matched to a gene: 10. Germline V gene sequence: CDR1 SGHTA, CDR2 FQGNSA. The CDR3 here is CASSPEGGGRAYEQYF. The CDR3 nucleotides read TGTGCCAGCAGCCCCGAGGGGGGCGGGAGGGCCTACGAGCAGTACTTC.

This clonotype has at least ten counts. The CDR3 DNA sequence: TGTGCCAGCAGCCAAGTTGCTGGGTTCCACACCGGGGAGCTGTTTTTT. Translated, it gives CASSQVAGFHTGELFF. This chain uses TRBV3-1 with TRBJ2-2; no clear D gene. Per the germline V gene, CDR1 is LGHDT and CDR2 is YNNKEL (reference sequence). Trimming took off 1 base at V and 3 bases at J, with 12 bases between the two ends. The CDR3 totals 16 residues.

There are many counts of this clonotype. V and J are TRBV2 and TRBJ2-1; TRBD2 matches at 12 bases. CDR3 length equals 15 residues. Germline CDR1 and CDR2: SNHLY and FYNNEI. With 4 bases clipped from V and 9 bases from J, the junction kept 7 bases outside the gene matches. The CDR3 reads CASSALAGGPGEQFF. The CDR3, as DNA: TGTGCCAGCAGTGCTCTAGCGGGAGGGCCCGGTGAGCAGTTCTTC.

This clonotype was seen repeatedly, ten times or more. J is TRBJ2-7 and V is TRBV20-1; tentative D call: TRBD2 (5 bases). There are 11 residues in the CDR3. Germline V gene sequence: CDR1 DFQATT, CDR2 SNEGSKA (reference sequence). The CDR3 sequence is CSATGKNEQYF. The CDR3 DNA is TGCAGCGCCACCGGGAAGAACGAGCAGTACTTC.

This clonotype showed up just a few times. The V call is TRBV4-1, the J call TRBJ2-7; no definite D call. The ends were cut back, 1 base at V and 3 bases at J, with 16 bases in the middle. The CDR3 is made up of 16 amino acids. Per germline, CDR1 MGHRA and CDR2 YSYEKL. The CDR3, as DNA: TGCGCCAGCAGCCAAGTGGTCACCAGCGCCCTCTACGAGCAGTACTTC. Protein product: CASSQVVTSALYEQYF.

The CDR3 DNA sequence: TGCAGTGTCAGTGAAACGGGACAGCGTCTTACAGATACGCAGTATTTT. Protein product: CSVSETGQRLTDTQYF. The rearrangement links TRBV20-1 to TRBJ2-3; 7 nucleotides line up with TRBD1. The CDR3 contains 16 residues. Per germline, CDR1 DFQATT and CDR2 SNEGSKA (reference sequence). V trimming: 7 bases; J trimming: 3 bases; junction bases outside the gene matches: 16.

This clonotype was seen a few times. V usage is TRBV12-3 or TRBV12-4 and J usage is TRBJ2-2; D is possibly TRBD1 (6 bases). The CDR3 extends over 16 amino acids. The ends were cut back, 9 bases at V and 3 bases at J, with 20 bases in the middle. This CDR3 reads CASKKTGLRDTGELFF. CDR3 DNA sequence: TGTGCCAGTAAAAAGACAGGTCTACGGGACACCGGGGAGCTGTTTTTT.

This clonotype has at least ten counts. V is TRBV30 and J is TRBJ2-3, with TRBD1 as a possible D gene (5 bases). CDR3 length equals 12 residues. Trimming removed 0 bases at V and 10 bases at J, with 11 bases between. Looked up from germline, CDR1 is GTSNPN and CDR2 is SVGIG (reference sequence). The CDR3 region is CAWSVGAGSQYF. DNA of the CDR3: TGTGCCTGGAGTGTGGGTGCAGGGTCGCAGTATTTT.

DNA for the CDR3: TGTGCCAGCAGTGAGGCGAGCTCCTACGAGCAGTACTTC. Translation: CASSEASSYEQYF. The V gene is TRBV6-1, the J gene TRBJ2-7; D not resolved. Trimming removed 3 bases at V and 0 bases at J, with 6 bases between. The CDR3 is 13 residues long. Germline V lookup: CDR1 MNHNS, CDR2 SASEGT.

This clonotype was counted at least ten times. This chain's CDR3 is CASSPWGSYEQYF. In DNA form, the CDR3 reads TGTGCCAGCAGTCCGTGGGGTTCCTACGAGCAGTACTTC. The rearrangement joins TRBV3-1 to TRBJ2-7, with D unresolved. The CDR3 is 13 residues long. Germline assignment: CDR1 LGHDT and CDR2 YNNKEL (reference sequence). Between the trimmed V and J ends, which lost 6 bases and 1 base, there was a span of 10 bases.

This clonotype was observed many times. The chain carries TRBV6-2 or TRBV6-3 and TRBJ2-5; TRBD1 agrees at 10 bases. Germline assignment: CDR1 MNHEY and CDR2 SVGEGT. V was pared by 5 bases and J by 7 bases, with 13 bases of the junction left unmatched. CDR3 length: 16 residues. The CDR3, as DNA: TGTGCCAGCAGTGAAAAGCCGCGCGGGACAGGGGTGACCCAGTACTTC. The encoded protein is CASSEKPRGTGVTQYF.

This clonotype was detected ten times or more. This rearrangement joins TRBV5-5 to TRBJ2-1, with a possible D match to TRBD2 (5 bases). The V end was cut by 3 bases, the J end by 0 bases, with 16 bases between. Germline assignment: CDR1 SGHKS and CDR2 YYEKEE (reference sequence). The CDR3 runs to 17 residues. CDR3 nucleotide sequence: TGTGCCAGCAGCTCTCGGCCAGCGGTAAGCTCCTACAATGAGCAGTTCTTC. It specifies CASSSRPAVSSYNEQFF.

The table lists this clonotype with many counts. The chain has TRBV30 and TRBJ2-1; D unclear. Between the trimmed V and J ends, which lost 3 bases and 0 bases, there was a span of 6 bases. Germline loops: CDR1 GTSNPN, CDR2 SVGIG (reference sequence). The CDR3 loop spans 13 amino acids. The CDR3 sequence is CAWSSDSYNEQFF. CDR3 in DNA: TGTGCCTGGAGCAGCGACTCCTACAATGAGCAGTTCTTC.

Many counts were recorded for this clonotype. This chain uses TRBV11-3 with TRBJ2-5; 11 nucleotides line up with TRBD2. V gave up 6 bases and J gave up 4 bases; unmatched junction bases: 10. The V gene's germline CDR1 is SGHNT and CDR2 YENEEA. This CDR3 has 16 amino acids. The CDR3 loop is CASRSTSGRRGETQYF. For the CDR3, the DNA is TGTGCCAGCAGATCTACTAGCGGGAGACGCGGAGAGACCCAGTACTTC.

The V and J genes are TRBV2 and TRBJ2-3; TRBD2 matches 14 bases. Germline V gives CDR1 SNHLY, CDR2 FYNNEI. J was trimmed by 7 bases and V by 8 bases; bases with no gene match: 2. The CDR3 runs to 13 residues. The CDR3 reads CASGTSGSHTQYF. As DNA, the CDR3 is TGTGCCAGCGGGACTAGCGGGAGTCATACGCAGTATTTT.

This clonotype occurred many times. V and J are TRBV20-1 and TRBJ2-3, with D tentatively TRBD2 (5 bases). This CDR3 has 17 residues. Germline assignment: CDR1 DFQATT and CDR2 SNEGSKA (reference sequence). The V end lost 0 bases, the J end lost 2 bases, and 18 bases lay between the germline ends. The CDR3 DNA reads TGCAGTGCTAGAGATCAAGCCATCCGGCTAGCCACAGATACGCAGTATTTT. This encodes CSARDQAIRLATDTQYF.

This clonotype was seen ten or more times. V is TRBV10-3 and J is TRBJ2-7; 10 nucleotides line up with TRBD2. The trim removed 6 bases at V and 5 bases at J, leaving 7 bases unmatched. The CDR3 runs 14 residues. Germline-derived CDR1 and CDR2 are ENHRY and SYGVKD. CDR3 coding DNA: TGTGCCATCAGCCCAAGCGGGAGGGCCCACGAGCAGTACTTC. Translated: CAISPSGRAHEQYF.

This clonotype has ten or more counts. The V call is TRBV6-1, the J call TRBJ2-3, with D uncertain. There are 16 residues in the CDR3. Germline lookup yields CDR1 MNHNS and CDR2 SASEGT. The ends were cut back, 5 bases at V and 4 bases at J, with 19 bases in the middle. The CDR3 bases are TGTGCCAGCAGTACCGGCCTCTATTCAATTGCAGATACGCAGTATTTT. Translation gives CASSTGLYSIADTQYF.

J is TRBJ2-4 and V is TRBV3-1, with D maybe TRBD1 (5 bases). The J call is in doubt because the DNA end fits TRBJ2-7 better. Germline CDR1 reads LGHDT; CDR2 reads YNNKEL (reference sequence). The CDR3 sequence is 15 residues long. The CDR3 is CASSQDVGDSYEQYF. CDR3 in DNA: TGTGCCAGCAGCCAAGATGTAGGGGACTCCTACGAGCAGTACTTC.

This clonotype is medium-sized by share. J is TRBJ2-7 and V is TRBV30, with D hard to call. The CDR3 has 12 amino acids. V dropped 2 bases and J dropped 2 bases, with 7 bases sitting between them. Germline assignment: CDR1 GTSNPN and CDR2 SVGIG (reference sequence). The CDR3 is CAWSRPTYEQYF. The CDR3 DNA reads TGTGCCTGGAGTCGACCGACCTACGAGCAGTACTTC.

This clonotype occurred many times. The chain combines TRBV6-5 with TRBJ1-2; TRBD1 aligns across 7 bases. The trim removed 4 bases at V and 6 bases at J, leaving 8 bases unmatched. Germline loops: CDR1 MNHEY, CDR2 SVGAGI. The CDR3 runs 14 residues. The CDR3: CASSSTDRENGYTF. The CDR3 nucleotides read TGTGCCAGCAGTTCAACCGACAGGGAAAATGGCTACACCTTC.

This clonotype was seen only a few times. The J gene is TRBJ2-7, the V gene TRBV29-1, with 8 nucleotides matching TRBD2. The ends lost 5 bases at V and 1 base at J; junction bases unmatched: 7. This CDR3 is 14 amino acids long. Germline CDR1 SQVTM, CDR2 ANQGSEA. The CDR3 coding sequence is TGCAGCGTTTTCGGGAGGGAGATTTCCTACGAGCAGTACTTC. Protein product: CSVFGREISYEQYF.

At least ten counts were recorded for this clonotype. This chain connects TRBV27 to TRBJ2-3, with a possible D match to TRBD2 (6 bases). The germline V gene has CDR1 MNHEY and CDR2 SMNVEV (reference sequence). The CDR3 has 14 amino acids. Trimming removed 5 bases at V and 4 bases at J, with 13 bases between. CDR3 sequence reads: CASSPDYRADTQYF. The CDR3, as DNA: TGTGCCAGCAGTCCGGACTACCGAGCAGATACGCAGTATTTT.

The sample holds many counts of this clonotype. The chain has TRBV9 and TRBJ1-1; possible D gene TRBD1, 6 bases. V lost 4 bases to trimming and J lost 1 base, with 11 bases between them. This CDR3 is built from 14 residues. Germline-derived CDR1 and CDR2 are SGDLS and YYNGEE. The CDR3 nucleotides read TGTGCCAGCAGCAACCGGACAGCGAACACTGAAGCTTTCTTT. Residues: CASSNRTANTEAFF.